This T cell receptor (beta chain) was profiled in a study of CD8+ T cells in alopecia areata. Study overall: Tofacitinib administration to treated patients was oral, at 5 to 10 mg twice daily.

CDR3 length: 14 residues. V was clipped by 6 bases and J by 4 bases, with 15 bases between them. The germline V gene has CDR1 SNHLY and CDR2 FYNNEI. In this sample, this clone turned up a few times. Its specificity is not known. Whole-study results and caveats: Resident alphabeta T-cell populations of normal skin are likewise subject to sequencing in scalp samples.

The authors extracted RNA and reverse transcribed it into cDNA as the sequencing template. Some clones are missing from TCRdb's copy, which holds only in-frame ones; the method was immunoSEQ multiplex PCR. The sample carries 9,500 to 15,000 clones, more than 45% recorded once. The study team obtained lesional scalp punch biopsies and peripheral blood from alopecia areata patients. This clonotype originated in a human donor with alopecia areata. The J gene is TRBJ1-2, the V gene TRBV2; D call uncertain. Sequenced input: skin. The CDR3 is CASRSNTIAYGYTF. The CDR3 region has the DNA TGTGCCAGCAGGTCGAACACTATAGCCTATGGCTACACCTTC.